This TCR beta chain was profiled in a study of shared clonotypes between healthy human individuals. The germline V gene encodes CDR1 SGDLS and CDR2 YYNGEE. The CDR3 is made up of 15 amino acids. V dropped 0 bases and J dropped 3; count of bases not matched to a gene: 3. Sequenced by immunoSEQ multiplex PCR; TCRdb stores in-frame clones only, minus some. The sample lists 2 million to 3 million clones; more than 85% were seen once. This TCR was sampled from a man between 18 and 29 years old in good health. Some clones in this sample may be carry-over from other donors' samples. The sample was naive CD4+ T cells from PBMCs. The subset denotes: CD45RA+ positively selected. This chain links TRBV9 with TRBJ1-3, with TRBD1 matching 7 bases. Written as DNA, the CDR3 is TGTGCCAGCAGCGTAGTAGGGGGCGTTGGAAACACCATATATTTT. This encodes CASSVVGGVGNTIYF.